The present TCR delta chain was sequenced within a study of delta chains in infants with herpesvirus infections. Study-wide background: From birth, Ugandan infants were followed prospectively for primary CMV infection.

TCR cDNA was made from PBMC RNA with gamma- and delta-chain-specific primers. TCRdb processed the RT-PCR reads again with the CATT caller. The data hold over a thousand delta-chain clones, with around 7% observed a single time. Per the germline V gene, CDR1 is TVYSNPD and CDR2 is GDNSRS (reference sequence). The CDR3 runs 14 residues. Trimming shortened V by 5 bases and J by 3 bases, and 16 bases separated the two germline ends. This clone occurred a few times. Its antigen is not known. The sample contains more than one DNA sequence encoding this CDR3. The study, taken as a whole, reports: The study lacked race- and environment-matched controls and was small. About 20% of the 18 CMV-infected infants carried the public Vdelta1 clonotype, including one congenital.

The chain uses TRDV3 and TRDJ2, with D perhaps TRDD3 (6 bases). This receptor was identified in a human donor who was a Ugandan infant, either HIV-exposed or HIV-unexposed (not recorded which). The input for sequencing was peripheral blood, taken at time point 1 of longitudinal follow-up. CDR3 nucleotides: TGTGCCCAGTCTCCGGGGATCATGACAGCACAACTCTTCTTT. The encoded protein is CAQSPGIMTAQLFF.